The 3 T cell receptor beta chains presented below share a single source sample, sequenced in a study of blood T cell repertoires in COVID-19. Some clones are missing from TCRdb's copy, which holds only in-frame ones; the method was immunoSEQ multiplex PCR. The sample shows 20,000 to 30,000 clones, around 94% of them seen only once. Sequences were obtained from peripheral blood. These TCRs come from a woman between 50 and 59 years old with active COVID-19.

The genes are TRBV5-1 and TRBJ2-1, with 13 bases matching TRBD2. Germline V gene lookup returns CDR1 SGHRS and CDR2 YFSETQ. V trimming: 2 bases; J trimming: 7 bases; junction bases outside the gene matches: 3. The CDR3 extends over 15 amino acids. The DNA of the CDR3 is TGCGCCAGCAGCTTAGGACTAGCGGGAGTGAATGAGCAGTTCTTC. Amino acids: CASSLGLAGVNEQFF.

DNA for the CDR3: TGTGCCAGCAGTGGAAGCGAGGGAAATTCACCCCTCCACTTT. This sequence encodes CASSGSEGNSPLHF. V and J are TRBV2 and TRBJ1-6; no clear D gene. The CDR3 spans 14 residues. The V and J ends lost 4 bases and 7 bases respectively, with 11 bases between them. Germline CDR1 SNHLY, CDR2 FYNNEI.

The chain carries TRBV18 and TRBJ1-2, with a possible D match to TRBD1 (5 bases). Between the trimmed V and J ends, which lost 5 bases and 8 bases, there was a span of 15 bases. The CDR3 sequence is 13 residues long. Looked up from germline, CDR1 is KGHSH and CDR2 is LQKENI. This chain's CDR3 is CASSEDSVNGYTF. The CDR3 DNA is TGTGCCAGCTCAGAAGACAGCGTGAACGGCTACACCTTC.